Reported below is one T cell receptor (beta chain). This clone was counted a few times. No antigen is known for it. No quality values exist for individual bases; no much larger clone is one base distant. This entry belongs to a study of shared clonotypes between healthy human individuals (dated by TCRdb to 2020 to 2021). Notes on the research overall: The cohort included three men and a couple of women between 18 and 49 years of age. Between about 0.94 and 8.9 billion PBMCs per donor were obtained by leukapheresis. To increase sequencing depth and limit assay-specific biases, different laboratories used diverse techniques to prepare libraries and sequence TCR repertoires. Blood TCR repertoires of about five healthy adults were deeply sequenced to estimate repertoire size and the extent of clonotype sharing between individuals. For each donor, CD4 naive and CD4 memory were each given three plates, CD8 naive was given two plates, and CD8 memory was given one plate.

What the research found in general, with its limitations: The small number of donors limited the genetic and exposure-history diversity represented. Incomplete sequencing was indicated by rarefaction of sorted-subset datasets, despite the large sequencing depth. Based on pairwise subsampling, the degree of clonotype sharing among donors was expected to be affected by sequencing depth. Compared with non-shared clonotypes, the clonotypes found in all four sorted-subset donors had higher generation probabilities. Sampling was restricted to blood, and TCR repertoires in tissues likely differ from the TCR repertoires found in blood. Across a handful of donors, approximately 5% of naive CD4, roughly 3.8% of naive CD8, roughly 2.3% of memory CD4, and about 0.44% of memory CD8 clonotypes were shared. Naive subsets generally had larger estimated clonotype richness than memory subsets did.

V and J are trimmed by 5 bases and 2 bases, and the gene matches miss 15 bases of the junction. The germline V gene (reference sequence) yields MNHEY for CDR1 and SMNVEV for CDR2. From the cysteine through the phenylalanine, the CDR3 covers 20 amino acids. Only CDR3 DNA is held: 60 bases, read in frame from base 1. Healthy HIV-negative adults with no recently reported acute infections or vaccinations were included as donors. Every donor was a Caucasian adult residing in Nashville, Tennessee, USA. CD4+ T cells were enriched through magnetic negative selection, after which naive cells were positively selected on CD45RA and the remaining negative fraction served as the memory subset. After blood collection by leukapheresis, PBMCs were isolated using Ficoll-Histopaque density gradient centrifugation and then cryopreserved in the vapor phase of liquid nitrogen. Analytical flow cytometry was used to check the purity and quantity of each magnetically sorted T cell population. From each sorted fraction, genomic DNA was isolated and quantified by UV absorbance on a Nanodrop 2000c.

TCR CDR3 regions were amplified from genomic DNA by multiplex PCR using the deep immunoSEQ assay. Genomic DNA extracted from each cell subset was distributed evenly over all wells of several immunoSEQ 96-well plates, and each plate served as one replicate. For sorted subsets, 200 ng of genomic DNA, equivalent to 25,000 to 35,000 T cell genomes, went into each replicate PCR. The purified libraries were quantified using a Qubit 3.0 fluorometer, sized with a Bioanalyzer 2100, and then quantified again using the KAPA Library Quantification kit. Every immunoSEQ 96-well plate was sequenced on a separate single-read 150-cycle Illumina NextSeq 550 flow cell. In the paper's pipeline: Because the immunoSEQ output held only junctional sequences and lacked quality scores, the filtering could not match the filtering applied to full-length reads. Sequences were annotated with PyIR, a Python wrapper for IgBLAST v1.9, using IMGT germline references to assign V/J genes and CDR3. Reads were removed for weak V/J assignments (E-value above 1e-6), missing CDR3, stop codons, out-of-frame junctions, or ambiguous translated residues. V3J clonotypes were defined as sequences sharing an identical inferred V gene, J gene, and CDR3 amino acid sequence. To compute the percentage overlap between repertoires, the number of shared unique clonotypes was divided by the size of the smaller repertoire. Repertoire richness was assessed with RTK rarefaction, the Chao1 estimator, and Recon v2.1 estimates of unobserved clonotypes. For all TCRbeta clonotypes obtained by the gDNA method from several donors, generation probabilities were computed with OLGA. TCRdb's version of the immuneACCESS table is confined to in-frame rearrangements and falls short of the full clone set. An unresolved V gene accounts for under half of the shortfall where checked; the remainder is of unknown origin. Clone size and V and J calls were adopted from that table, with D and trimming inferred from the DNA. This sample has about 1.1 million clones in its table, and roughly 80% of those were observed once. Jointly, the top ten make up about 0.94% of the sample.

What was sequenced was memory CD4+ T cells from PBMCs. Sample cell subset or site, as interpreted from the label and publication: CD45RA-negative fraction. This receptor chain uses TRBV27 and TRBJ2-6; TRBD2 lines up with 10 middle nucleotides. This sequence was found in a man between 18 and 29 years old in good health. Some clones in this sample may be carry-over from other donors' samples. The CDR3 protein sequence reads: CASSPPLGPTSGTGANVLTF. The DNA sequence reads TGTGCCAGCAGTCCGCCCCTTGGGCCCACTAGCGGGACTGGGGCCAACGTCCTGACTTTC. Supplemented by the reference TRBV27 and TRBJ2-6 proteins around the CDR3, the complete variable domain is EAQVTQNPRYLITVTGKKLTVTCSQNMNHEYMSWYRQDPGLGLRQIYYSMNVEVTDKGDVPEGYKVSRKEKRNFPLILESPSPNQTSLYFCASSPPLGPTSGTGANVLTFGAGSRLTVL.